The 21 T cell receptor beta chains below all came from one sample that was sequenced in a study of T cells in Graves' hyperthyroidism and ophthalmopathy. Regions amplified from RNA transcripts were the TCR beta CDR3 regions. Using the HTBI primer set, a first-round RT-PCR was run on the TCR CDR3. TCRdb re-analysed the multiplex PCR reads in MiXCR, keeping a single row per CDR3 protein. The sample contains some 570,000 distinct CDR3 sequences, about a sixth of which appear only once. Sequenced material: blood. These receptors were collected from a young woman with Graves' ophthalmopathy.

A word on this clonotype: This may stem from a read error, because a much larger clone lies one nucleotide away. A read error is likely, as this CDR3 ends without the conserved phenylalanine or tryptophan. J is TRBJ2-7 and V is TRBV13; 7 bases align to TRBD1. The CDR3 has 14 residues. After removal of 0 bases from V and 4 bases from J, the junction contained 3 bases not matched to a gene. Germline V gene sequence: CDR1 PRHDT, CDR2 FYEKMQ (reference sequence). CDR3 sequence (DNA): TGTGCCAGCAGCTTAGGACAGGGGAAATACGAGCAGTACCTC. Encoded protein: CASSLGQGKYEQYL.

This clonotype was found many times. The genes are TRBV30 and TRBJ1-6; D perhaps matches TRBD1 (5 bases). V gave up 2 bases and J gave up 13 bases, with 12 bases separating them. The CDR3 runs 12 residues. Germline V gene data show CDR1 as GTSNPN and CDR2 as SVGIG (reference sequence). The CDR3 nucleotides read TGTGCCTGGAGTTTAGGCGGGGGGCCCCTCCACTTT. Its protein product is CAWSLGGGPLHF.

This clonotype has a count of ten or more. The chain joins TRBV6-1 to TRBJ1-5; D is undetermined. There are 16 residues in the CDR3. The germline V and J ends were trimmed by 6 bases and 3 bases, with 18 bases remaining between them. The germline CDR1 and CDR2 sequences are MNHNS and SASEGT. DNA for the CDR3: TGTGCCAGCAGCCAGCCTGGGCGGGGAAACAATCAGCCCCAGCATTTT. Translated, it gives CASSQPGRGNNQPQHF.

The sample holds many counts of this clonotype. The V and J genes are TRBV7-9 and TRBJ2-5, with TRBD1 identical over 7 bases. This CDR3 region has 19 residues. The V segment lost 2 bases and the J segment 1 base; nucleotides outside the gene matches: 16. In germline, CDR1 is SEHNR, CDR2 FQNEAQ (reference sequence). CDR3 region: CASSLRVGQLTATQETQYF. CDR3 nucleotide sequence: TGTGCCAGCAGCTTAAGGGTGGGACAGCTAACCGCCACCCAAGAGACCCAGTACTTC. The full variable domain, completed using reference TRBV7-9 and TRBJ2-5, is DTGVSQNPRHKITKRGQNVTFRCDPISEHNRLYWYRQTLGQGPEFLTYFQNEAQLEKSRLLSDRFSAERPKGSFSTLEIQRTEQGDSAMYLCASSLRVGQLTATQETQYFGPGTRLLVL.

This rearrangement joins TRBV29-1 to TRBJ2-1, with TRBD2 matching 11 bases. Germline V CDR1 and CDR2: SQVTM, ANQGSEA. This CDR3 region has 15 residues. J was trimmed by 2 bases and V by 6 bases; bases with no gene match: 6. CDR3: CSVNLAGGPYNEQFF. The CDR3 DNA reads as TGCAGCGTCAACTTAGCGGGAGGGCCCTACAATGAGCAGTTCTTC.

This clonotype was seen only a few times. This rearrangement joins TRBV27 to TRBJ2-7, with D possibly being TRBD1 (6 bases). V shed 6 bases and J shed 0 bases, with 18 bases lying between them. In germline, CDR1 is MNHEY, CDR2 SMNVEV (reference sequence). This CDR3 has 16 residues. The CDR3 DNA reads TGTGCCAGCAGACCATCGACAGGCGAGAGCTCCTACGAGCAGTACTTC. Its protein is CASRPSTGESSYEQYF.

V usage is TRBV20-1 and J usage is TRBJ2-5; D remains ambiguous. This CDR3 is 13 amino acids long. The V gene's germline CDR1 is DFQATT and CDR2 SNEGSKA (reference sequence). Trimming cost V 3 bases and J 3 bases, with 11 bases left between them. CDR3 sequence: CSASRHRKETQYF. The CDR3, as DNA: TGCAGTGCTAGTAGACATCGAAAAGAGACCCAGTACTTC.

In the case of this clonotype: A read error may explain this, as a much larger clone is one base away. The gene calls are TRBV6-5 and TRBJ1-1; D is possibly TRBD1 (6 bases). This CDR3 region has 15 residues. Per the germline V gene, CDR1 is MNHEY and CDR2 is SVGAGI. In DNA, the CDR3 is TGTGCCTGCAGTTACCTCGGGGGCCTGAACACTGAAGCTTTCTTT. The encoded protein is CACSYLGGLNTEAFF.

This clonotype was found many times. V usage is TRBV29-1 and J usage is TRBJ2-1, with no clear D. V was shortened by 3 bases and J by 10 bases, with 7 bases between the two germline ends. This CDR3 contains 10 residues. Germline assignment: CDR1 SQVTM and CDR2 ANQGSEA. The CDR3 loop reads CSVEASEQFF. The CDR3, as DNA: TGCAGCGTTGAGGCATCGGAGCAGTTCTTC.

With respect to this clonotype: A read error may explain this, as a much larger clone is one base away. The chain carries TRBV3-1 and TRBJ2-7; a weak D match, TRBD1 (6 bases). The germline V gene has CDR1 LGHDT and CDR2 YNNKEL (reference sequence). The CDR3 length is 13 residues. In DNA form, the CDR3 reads TGTGCCAGCAGCCACCAGGGGTACGGCGAGCGGTACTTC. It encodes CASSHQGYGERYF.

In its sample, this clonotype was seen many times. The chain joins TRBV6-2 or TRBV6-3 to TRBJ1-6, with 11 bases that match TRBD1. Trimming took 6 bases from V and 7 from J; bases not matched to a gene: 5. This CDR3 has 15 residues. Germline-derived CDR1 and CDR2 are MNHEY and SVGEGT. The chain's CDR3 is CASRKDRGPNSPLHF. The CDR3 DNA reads TGTGCCAGCAGGAAGGACAGGGGGCCCAATTCACCCCTCCACTTT.

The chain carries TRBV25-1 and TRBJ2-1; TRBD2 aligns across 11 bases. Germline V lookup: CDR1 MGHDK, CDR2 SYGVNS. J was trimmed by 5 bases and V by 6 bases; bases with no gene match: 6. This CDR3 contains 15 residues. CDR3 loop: CASRKGTSGNNEQFF. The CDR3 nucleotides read TGTGCCAGCAGGAAGGGGACTAGCGGTAACAATGAGCAGTTCTTC. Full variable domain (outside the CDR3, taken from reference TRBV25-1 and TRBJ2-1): EADIYQTPRYLVIGTGKKITLECSQTMGHDKMYWYQQDPGMELHLIHYSYGVNSTEKGDLSSESTVSRIRTEHFPLTLESARPSHTSQYLCASRKGTSGNNEQFFGPGTRLTVL.

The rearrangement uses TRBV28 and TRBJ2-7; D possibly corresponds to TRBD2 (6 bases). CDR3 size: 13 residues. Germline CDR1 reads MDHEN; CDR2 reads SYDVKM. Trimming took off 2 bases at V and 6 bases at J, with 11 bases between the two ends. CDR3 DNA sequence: TGTGCCAGCAGTTTAGGACTAACGAGCGAGCAGTACTTC. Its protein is CASSLGLTSEQYF.

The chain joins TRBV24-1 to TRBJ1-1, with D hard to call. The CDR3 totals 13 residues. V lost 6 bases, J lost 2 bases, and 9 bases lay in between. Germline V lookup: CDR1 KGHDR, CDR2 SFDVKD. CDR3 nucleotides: TGTGCCACCAGTCTCGGGAGTAACACTGAAGCTTTCTTT. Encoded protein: CATSLGSNTEAFF.

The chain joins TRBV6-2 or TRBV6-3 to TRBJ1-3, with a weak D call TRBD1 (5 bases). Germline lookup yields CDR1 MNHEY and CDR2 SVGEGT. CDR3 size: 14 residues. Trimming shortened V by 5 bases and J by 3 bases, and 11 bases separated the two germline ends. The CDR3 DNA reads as TGTGCCAGCAGTCCCGGGAGGGGTGGAAACACCATATATTTT. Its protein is CASSPGRGGNTIYF.

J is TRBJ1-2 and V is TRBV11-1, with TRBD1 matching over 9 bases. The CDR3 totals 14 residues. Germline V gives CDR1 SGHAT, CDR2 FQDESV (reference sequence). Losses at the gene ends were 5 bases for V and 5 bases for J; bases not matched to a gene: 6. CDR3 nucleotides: TGTGCCAGCAGCCCGGCAGGGACAGGGTATGGCTACACCTTC. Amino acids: CASSPAGTGYGYTF.

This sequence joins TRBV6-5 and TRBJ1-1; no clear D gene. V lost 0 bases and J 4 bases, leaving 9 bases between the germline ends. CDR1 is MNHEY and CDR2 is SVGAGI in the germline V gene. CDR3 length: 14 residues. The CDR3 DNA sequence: TGTGCCAGCAGTTACTCGGAGGGCGCCACTGAAGCTTTCTTT. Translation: CASSYSEGATEAFF.

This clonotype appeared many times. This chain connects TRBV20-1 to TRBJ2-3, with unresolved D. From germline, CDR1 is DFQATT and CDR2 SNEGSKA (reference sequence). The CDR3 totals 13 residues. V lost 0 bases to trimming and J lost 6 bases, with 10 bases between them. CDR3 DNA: TGCAGTGCTAGAGATGGTGGCCGGGATACGCAGTATTTT. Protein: CSARDGGRDTQYF.

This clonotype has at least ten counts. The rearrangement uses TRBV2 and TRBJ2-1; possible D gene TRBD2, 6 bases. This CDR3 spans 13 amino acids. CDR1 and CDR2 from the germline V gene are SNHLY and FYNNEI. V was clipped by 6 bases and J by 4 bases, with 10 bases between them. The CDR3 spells CASRPGTYNEQFF. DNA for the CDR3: TGTGCCAGCAGACCCGGGACTTACAATGAGCAGTTCTTC.

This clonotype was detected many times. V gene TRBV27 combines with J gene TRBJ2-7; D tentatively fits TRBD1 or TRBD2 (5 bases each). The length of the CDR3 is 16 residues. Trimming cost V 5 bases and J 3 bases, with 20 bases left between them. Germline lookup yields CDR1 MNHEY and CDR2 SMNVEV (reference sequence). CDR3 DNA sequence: TGTGCCAGCAGTCCATTCGTACCGGGACGCCACTACGAGCAGTACTTC. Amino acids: CASSPFVPGRHYEQYF.

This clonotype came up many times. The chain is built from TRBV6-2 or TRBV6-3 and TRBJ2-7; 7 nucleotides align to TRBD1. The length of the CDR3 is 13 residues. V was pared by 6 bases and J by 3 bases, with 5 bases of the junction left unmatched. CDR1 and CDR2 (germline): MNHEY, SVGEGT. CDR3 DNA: TGTGCCAGCAGGCCGGGACAGATCTACGAGCAGTACTTC. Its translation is CASRPGQIYEQYF.